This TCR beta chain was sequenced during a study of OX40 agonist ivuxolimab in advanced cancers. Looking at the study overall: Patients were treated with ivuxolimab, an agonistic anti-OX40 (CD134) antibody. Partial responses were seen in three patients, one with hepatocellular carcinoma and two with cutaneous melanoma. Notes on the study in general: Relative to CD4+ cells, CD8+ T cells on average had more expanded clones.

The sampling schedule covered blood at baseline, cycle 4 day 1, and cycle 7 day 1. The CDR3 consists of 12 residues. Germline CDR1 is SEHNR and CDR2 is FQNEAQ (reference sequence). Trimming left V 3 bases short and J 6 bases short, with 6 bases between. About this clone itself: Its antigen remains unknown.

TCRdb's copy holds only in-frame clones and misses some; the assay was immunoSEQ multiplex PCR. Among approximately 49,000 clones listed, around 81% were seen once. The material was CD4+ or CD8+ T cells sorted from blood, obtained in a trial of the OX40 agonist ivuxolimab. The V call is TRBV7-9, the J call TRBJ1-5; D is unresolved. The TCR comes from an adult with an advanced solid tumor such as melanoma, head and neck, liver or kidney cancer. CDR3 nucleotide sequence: TGTGCCAGCAGCTTCGAGACTCAGCCCCAGCATTTT. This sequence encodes CASSFETQPQHF.